The 22 T cell receptor beta chains in this list originate from one sample, sequenced in a study of cytomegalovirus exposure and HLA in healthy donors. Use of 60 Vbeta and 13 Jbeta primers characterized the PCR. Repertoires were generated with immunoSEQ multiplex PCR, while TCRdb's copy carries only in-frame clones and drops some. The data contain 60,000 to 90,000 clones, about 70% of them singletons. The source material was PBMCs. These TCRs come from a man aged 35-49 years in good health and CMV-seropositive.

The rearrangement links TRBV21-1 to TRBJ1-2. TRBV21-1 is noted as a pseudogene. The CDR3 has 17 amino acids. CDR3 nucleotide sequence: TGTGCCAGCAGCCTCAGGGAGGGCAATCCAGCTAACTATGGCTACACCTTC. Translated, it gives CASSLREGNPANYGYTF.

The rearrangement links TRBV27 to TRBJ1-2; D ambiguous. Trimming removed 5 bases from V and 4 bases from J, with 11 bases in between. The CDR3 sequence is 13 residues long. CDR1 and CDR2 from the germline V gene are MNHEY and SMNVEV (reference sequence). For the CDR3, the DNA is TGTGCCAGCAGTCTCGGGATCAGCTATGGCTACACCTTC. Protein product: CASSLGISYGYTF.

Many counts were recorded for this clone. The CDR3 region has the DNA TGCGCCAGCAGCTTGGGACTAGCGGGTGAGCAGTTCTTC. This sequence encodes CASSLGLAGEQFF. This chain links TRBV5-1 with TRBJ2-1; 10 bases match TRBD2. The CDR3 spans 13 residues. Losses at the gene ends were 0 bases for V and 9 bases for J; bases not matched to a gene: 0. Germline V CDR1 and CDR2: SGHRS, YFSETQ.

This chain joins TRBV6-5 and TRBJ1-5; the D gene is possibly TRBD1 (6 bases). Trimming cost V 2 bases and J 5 bases, with 10 bases left between them. The CDR3 runs 14 residues. Germline-derived CDR1 and CDR2 are MNHEY and SVGAGI. CDR3 region: CASSYGGADQPQHF. CDR3 coding DNA: TGTGCCAGCAGTTACGGGGGGGCGGATCAGCCCCAGCATTTT.

CDR3 sequence: CASSQDQGATNEKLFF. The CDR3 region has the DNA TGCGCCAGCAGCCAAGATCAGGGTGCAACTAATGAAAAACTGTTTTTT. The chain couples TRBV4-1 to TRBJ1-4; D is perhaps TRBD1 (5 bases). The CDR3 has 16 amino acids. Trimming shortened V by 0 bases and J by 0 bases, and 8 bases separated the two germline ends. CDR1 is MGHRA, CDR2 YSYEKL, per germline.

The chain employs TRBV19 and TRBJ2-3, with D hard to call. Trimming shortened V by 5 bases and J by 4 bases, and 19 bases separated the two germline ends. The CDR3 covers 16 residues. Germline CDR1 reads LNHDA; CDR2 reads SQIVND (reference sequence). CDR3 DNA: TGTGCCAGTAGTTCCCCAACTGTCGCCGTGGCAGATACGCAGTATTTT. The encoded protein is CASSSPTVAVADTQYF.

The chain links TRBV18 to TRBJ2-1, with 12 bases aligning to TRBD2. V lost 4 bases, J lost 4 bases, and 8 bases stayed unmatched. Germline lookup yields CDR1 KGHSH and CDR2 LQKENI. The CDR3 runs to 17 residues. CDR3 in amino acids: CASSRGLAGGRYNEQFF. CDR3 nucleotide sequence: TGTGCCAGCTCACGAGGTCTAGCGGGAGGGAGGTACAATGAGCAGTTCTTC.

The rearrangement links TRBV28 to TRBJ1-2, with D possibly TRBD1 on 6 matching bases. V shed 3 bases and J shed 4 bases, with 6 bases lying between them. Germline loops: CDR1 MDHEN, CDR2 SYDVKM. This CDR3 has 12 amino acids. CDR3 sequence reads: CASSLDSYGYTF. The CDR3 region has the DNA TGTGCCAGCAGTTTGGACAGCTATGGCTACACCTTC.

This rearrangement joins TRBV2 to TRBJ2-7; maybe TRBD1 (6 bases). This CDR3 contains 13 residues. CDR1 is SNHLY and CDR2 is FYNNEI in the germline V gene. Trimming pared 7 bases from V and 0 bases from J, leaving 10 bases between. CDR3 coding DNA: TGTGCCAGCATCCGGGACACCTCCTACGAGCAGTACTTC. Encoded protein: CASIRDTSYEQYF.

This rearrangement joins TRBV28 to TRBJ1-4; TRBD1 matches at 8 bases. Germline V gives CDR1 MDHEN, CDR2 SYDVKM. J gave up 3 bases and V 4 bases, and 4 bases lay outside the gene matches. CDR3 length: 15 residues. The CDR3 protein is CASSSGQAANEKLFF. As DNA, the CDR3 is TGTGCCAGCAGTTCGGGACAGGCCGCTAATGAAAAACTGTTTTTT. The full variable domain, its missing parts supplied by reference TRBV28 and TRBJ1-4, is DVKVTQSSRYLVKRTGEKVFLECVQDMDHENMFWYRQDPGLGLRLIYFSYDVKMKEKGDIPEGYSVSREKKERFSLILESASTNQTSMYLCASSSGQAANEKLFFGSGTQLSVL.

The chain's CDR3 is CASSPSGQPGAEAFF. The CDR3 DNA is TGTGCCAGCAGTCCCTCGGGACAGCCGGGGGCTGAAGCTTTCTTT. The chain combines TRBV7-8 with TRBJ1-1, with 7 positions matching TRBD1. V was pared by 6 bases and J by 6 bases, with 13 bases of the junction left unmatched. Germline lookup yields CDR1 SGHVS and CDR2 FQNEAQ. The CDR3 totals 15 residues.

The V call is TRBV5-8, the J call TRBJ1-1; D is ambiguous. The CDR3 totals 11 residues. Trimming shortened V by 7 bases and J by 6 bases, and 10 bases separated the two germline ends. Per germline, CDR1 SGHTS and CDR2 YDEGEE. CDR3 DNA: TGTGCCAGCCCCTGGGGAGCTGAAGCTTTCTTT. Its protein product is CASPWGAEAFF.

This clone was detected a few times. The chain is built from TRBV30 and TRBJ1-2; D not certain. CDR3 length: 11 amino acids. Trimming shortened V by 8 bases and J by 4 bases, and 11 bases separated the two germline ends. CDR1 and CDR2 (germline): GTSNPN, SVGIG (reference sequence). The CDR3 region has the DNA TGTGCCCATTACAGCTTCTATGGCTACACCTTC. Its protein product is CAHYSFYGYTF.

With regard to this clone: Since a much larger clone is just one base distant, this may be a read error. V usage is TRBV7-8 and J usage is TRBJ1-1; the D gene is possibly TRBD1 (6 bases). The germline CDR1 and CDR2 sequences are SGHVS and FQNEAQ. Trimming took off 3 bases at V and 1 base at J, with 6 bases between the two ends. The CDR3 has 13 amino acids. DNA of the CDR3: TGTGCCAGCAGCTTGGGACAGAACACTGAAGCTTTCTTT. This sequence encodes CASSLGQNTEAFF.

As for this clone: A read error may produce the germline difference seen at one junction end. CDR3 DNA: TGTTCCAGCAGCTTAGGGTTAGCAGAAGCTTTCTTT. It is translated as CSSSLGLAEAFF. V and J are TRBV7-9 and TRBJ1-1; D is undetermined. This CDR3 is 12 amino acids long. In germline, CDR1 is SEHNR, CDR2 FQNEAQ (reference sequence).

The V gene is TRBV11-2, the J gene TRBJ1-2, with D possibly being TRBD1 (6 bases). V lost 5 bases to trimming and J lost 8 bases, with 21 bases between them. Germline V gene data show CDR1 as SGHAT and CDR2 as FQNNGV. The length of the CDR3 is 15 residues. The CDR3: CASSQDLQGTGGYTF. DNA for the CDR3: TGTGCCAGCAGCCAGGACTTACAGGGTACGGGCGGCTACACCTTC. Together with reference TRBV11-2 and TRBJ1-2, the CDR3 gives the full variable domain: EAGVAQSPRYKIIEKRQSVAFWCNPISGHATLYWYQQILGQGPKLLIQFQNNGVVDDSQLPKDRFSAERLKGVDSTLKIQPAKLEDSAVYLCASSQDLQGTGGYTFGSGTRLTVV.

This clone was seen a handful of times. The sample holds other DNA sequences that translate to the same CDR3. The V gene is TRBV28, the J gene TRBJ1-4; TRBD1 matches 10 bases. The V gene's germline CDR1 is MDHEN and CDR2 SYDVKM. The CDR3 has 14 residues. Unmatched junction bases numbered 5, after V lost 6 bases and J lost 7 bases. The CDR3 nucleotides read TGTGCCAGCAGCCCGGGACAGGGGCGTGAAAAACTGTTTTTT. Its translation: CASSPGQGREKLFF.

The chain joins TRBV6-1 to TRBJ1-3; D is ambiguous. Germline lookup yields CDR1 MNHNS and CDR2 SASEGT. CDR3 length: 15 residues. V lost 6 bases and J 0 bases, leaving 12 bases between the germline ends. The CDR3 region is CASRGDTSSGNTIYF. The CDR3 nucleotides are TGTGCCAGCAGAGGTGACACTAGCTCTGGAAACACCATATATTTT.

The chain combines TRBV28 with TRBJ1-1; D remains ambiguous. There are 12 residues in the CDR3. V dropped 5 bases and J dropped 1 base, with 5 bases sitting between them. Germline assignment: CDR1 MDHEN and CDR2 SYDVKM. In DNA, the CDR3 is TGTGCCAGCAGTCTACGGAACACTGAAGCTTTCTTT. Amino acids: CASSLRNTEAFF.

The rearrangement links TRBV6-5 to TRBJ2-7, with TRBD1 matching over 7 bases. The V gene end was trimmed by 6 bases and the J gene end by 7 bases; junction bases not matched to a gene: 15. The length of the CDR3 is 15 residues. Looked up from germline, CDR1 is MNHEY and CDR2 is SVGAGI. CDR3 amino acids: CASRLGQDPLREQYF. In DNA, the CDR3 is TGTGCCAGCAGGCTAGGACAGGATCCCTTGCGGGAGCAGTACTTC.

The V call is TRBV9, the J call TRBJ2-3; the match to TRBD2 covers 12 bases. Losses at the gene ends were 3 bases for V and 5 bases for J; bases not matched to a gene: 4. Germline lookup yields CDR1 SGDLS and CDR2 YYNGEE. CDR3 size: 15 residues. The CDR3 loop is CASSATLAGGDTQYF. In nucleotides, the CDR3 is TGTGCCAGCAGCGCGACACTAGCGGGGGGAGATACGCAGTATTTT.

The V call is TRBV29-1, the J call TRBJ2-1; the match to TRBD2 covers 8 bases. Germline V gene data show CDR1 as SQVTM and CDR2 as ANQGSEA. The J segment lost 7 bases and the V segment lost 2 bases, leaving 7 bases of the junction unmatched. This CDR3 comprises 14 residues. Written as DNA, the CDR3 is TGCAGCGTTGAAAGAGCGGGAGTAGGGAATGAGCAGTTCTTC. Its protein is CSVERAGVGNEQFF.